A selection of T cell receptor beta chains follows, all from one sample in a study of CD8 T cells in ankylosing spondylitis. TCRdb passed the 5' RACE reads through MiXCR, listing each CDR3 protein once. The top ten hold roughly a sixth of the sample, which has some 400,000 distinct CDR3 sequences, approximately 20% seen once. Material for sequencing was blood, either unsorted or a sorted T cell fraction (not recorded which). These receptors were obtained from a male donor with ankylosing spondylitis. Both conserved end residues are part of each CDR3. Each record gives: J gene, clone size, D gene, V gene, CDR3 protein, CDR3 DNA. A D gene is named only where the DNA matches it firmly. Clone size is stated in some rows and not others, as once, few, many or a class when expanded.

J: TRBJ1-5
size: many
D: .
V: TRBV29-1
CDR3: CSVEIGSKQPQHF
DNA: TGCAGCGTTGAAATAGGGTCCAAACAGCCCCAGCATTTT

J: TRBJ2-4
size: .
D: .
V: TRBV5-1
CDR3: CASSLRPGTKNIQYF
DNA: TGCGCCAGCAGCTTGAGGCCCGGGACCAAAAACATTCAGTACTTC

J: TRBJ1-5
size: few
D: .
V: TRBV20-1
CDR3: CSARAPRDTSNQPQHF
DNA: TGCAGTGCTAGAGCCCCCAGGGACACGAGCAATCAGCCCCAGCATTTT

J: TRBJ2-7
size: .
D: .
V: TRBV20-1
CDR3: CSARTLKRSEQYF
DNA: TGCAGTGCTAGAACATTGAAGAGATCCGAGCAGTACTTC

J: TRBJ2-7
size: few
D: .
V: TRBV28
CDR3: CASSFRQTYEQYF
DNA: TGTGCCAGCAGTTTCCGCCAGACCTACGAGCAGTACTTC

J: TRBJ2-7
size: few
D: .
V: TRBV20-1
CDR3: CSASSSGVFPYEQYF
DNA: TGCAGTGCTAGTTCATCGGGAGTTTTCCCCTACGAGCAGTACTTC

J: TRBJ2-3
size: .
D: TRBD2
V: TRBV11-3
CDR3: CASSRPGLAGTDTQYF
DNA: TGTGCCAGCAGCCGACCGGGACTAGCGGGAACAGATACGCAGTATTTT

J: TRBJ2-7
size: .
D: .
V: TRBV5-1
CDR3: CASSLAVRTYEQYF
DNA: TGCGCCAGCAGCTTGGCCGTGCGTACCTACGAGCAGTACTTC

J: TRBJ2-7
size: .
D: TRBD2
V: TRBV6-1
CDR3: CASSDGGRAYEQYF
DNA: TGTGCCAGCAGTGACGGCGGGAGGGCCTACGAGCAGTACTTC

J: TRBJ1-1
size: few
D: TRBD1
V: TRBV6-1
CDR3: CASRKQGDGTEAFF
DNA: TGTGCCAGCAGGAAACAGGGGGACGGCACTGAAGCTTTCTTT

J: TRBJ2-7
size: .
D: TRBD2
V: TRBV20-1
CDR3: CSARVLIAGPTYEQYF
DNA: TGCAGTGCTAGAGTGCTCATAGCGGGACCAACCTACGAGCAGTACTTC

J: TRBJ2-7
size: .
D: .
V: TRBV9
CDR3: CASSVDGVFGEQYF
DNA: TGTGCCAGCAGCGTAGACGGGGTATTCGGCGAGCAGTACTTC